These 21 T cell receptor beta chains came from one sample sequenced in a study of blood T cell repertoires in COVID-19. Assay: immunoSEQ multiplex PCR; the TCRdb copy retains only in-frame clones and omits some. The data show under 300,000 clones, with 80% to 95% seen just once and around 1.8% held by the top ten. The specimen sequenced was PBMCs or T cells enriched from blood (not recorded which). Receptors were obtained from a woman under 30 who had recovered from COVID-19.

V is TRBV12-3 or TRBV12-4 and J is TRBJ1-5; no clear D gene. This CDR3 is built from 12 residues. Between the trimmed V and J ends, which lost 4 bases and 7 bases, there was a span of 8 bases. This CDR3 reads CASSSGGQPQHF. In DNA, the CDR3 is TGTGCCAGCAGTTCGGGTGGGCAGCCCCAGCATTTT.

V gene TRBV7-3 combines with J gene TRBJ2-3, with 10 nucleotides matching TRBD2. V lost 2 bases, J lost 4 bases, and 3 bases stayed unmatched. This CDR3 region has 15 residues. Germline V gene data show CDR1 as SGHTA and CDR2 as FQGTGA. This CDR3 reads CASSLLAGGPDTQYF. In DNA, the CDR3 is TGTGCCAGCAGCTTATTAGCGGGGGGCCCAGATACGCAGTATTTT. The variable domain in full, completed from reference TRBV7-3 and TRBJ2-3, reads GAGVSQTPSNKVTEKGKYVELRCDPISGHTALYWYRQSLGQGPEFLIYFQGTGAADDSGLPNDRFFAVRPEGSVSTLKIQRTERGDSAVYLCASSLLAGGPDTQYFGPGTRLTVL.

This chain joins TRBV6-5 and TRBJ1-2; D is ambiguous. V dropped 4 bases and J dropped 3 bases, with 15 bases sitting between them. Germline assignment: CDR1 MNHEY and CDR2 SVGAGI. The CDR3 extends over 15 amino acids. The CDR3 nucleotides are TGTGCCAGCAGTTCTCCGGGCCAAGCGGACTATGGCTACACCTTC. Translated, it gives CASSSPGQADYGYTF.

As regards this clone: This could be a read error, since a much larger clone is one nucleotide away. V gene TRBV27 combines with J gene TRBJ2-3; 8 bases fit TRBD2. The CDR3 length is 14 residues. With V trimmed by 3 bases and J by 2 bases, 1 base remained unmatched. The germline gives CDR1 MNHEY, CDR2 SMNVEV (reference sequence). The CDR3 nucleotides are TGTGCCAGCAGTTTCGGGGGGGCCACAGATACGCAGTATTTT. It codes for CASSFGGATDTQYF.

The chain has TRBV19 and TRBJ2-1, with 9 bases that match TRBD1. Germline CDR1 reads LNHDA; CDR2 reads SQIVND (reference sequence). Unmatched junction bases numbered 12, after V lost 11 bases and J lost 7 bases. The CDR3 runs to 14 residues. The CDR3 sequence: CALTRDRVLNEQFF. DNA of the CDR3: TGTGCCTTGACACGGGACAGGGTATTGAATGAGCAGTTCTTC. The variable domain in full, with the rest retrieved from reference TRBV19 and TRBJ2-1, is DGGITQSPKYLFRKEGQNVTLSCEQNLNHDAMYWYRQDPGQGLRLIYYSQIVNDFQKGDIAEGYSVSREKKESFPLTVTSAQKNPTAFYLCALTRDRVLNEQFFGPGTRLTVL.

As for this clone: Other DNA sequences in the same sample also yield this CDR3. The chain recombines TRBV6-5 with TRBJ1-5; TRBD1 is a possible D gene (5 bases). This CDR3 spans 13 amino acids. The germline V and J ends were trimmed by 5 bases and 1 base, with 6 bases remaining between them. In germline, CDR1 is MNHEY, CDR2 SVGAGI. The CDR3, as DNA: TGTGCCAGCAGTCGGGGGAGCAATCAGCCCCAGCATTTT. Amino acids: CASSRGSNQPQHF.

The chain joins TRBV4-2 to TRBJ1-4; 9 bases fit TRBD1. J gave up 6 bases and V 4 bases, and 12 bases lay outside the gene matches. This CDR3 is built from 17 residues. Germline V gene sequence: CDR1 LGHNA, CDR2 YNFKEQ. The CDR3 loop is CASSPLPGTGPDEKLFF. The CDR3 DNA follows: TGTGCCAGCAGCCCCCTCCCAGGGACAGGGCCCGATGAAAAACTGTTTTTT.

This clone was picked up a small number of times. The rearrangement links TRBV13 to TRBJ1-1, with TRBD1 matching over 7 bases. Trimming cost V 5 bases and J 4 bases; bases outside gene matches: 10. This CDR3 comprises 15 residues. Germline V gene sequence: CDR1 PRHDT, CDR2 FYEKMQ (reference sequence). The DNA of the CDR3 is TGTGCCAGCAGCCGACGACAGGGTTCGGGCACTGAAGCTTTCTTT. Translating gives CASSRRQGSGTEAFF.

The rearrangement joins TRBV2 to TRBJ2-1; tentative D call: TRBD2 (6 bases). Germline V gene sequence: CDR1 SNHLY, CDR2 FYNNEI. The V end lost 6 bases, the J end lost 0 bases, and 6 bases lay between the germline ends. The CDR3 has 13 residues. The CDR3 DNA sequence: TGTGCCAGCAGCGGGAGCTCCTACAATGAGCAGTTCTTC. The encoded protein is CASSGSSYNEQFF.

The chain combines TRBV5-6 with TRBJ1-1, with D tentatively TRBD1 (6 bases). V lost 4 bases, J lost 11 bases, and 15 bases lay in between. CDR3 length equals 12 residues. Germline V gene lookup returns CDR1 SGHDT and CDR2 YYEEEE. CDR3 sequence: CASSKLQGPAFF. The CDR3 DNA follows: TGTGCCAGCAGCAAATTACAGGGTCCCGCTTTCTTT.

This chain joins TRBV7-9 and TRBJ1-2; D not resolved. CDR1 is SEHNR and CDR2 is FQNEAQ in the germline V gene (reference sequence). The V end was cut by 5 bases, the J end by 3 bases, with 19 bases between. CDR3 size: 16 residues. The DNA for the CDR3 is TGTGCCAGCAGCCCCCTTAGGTACGGGTTTGACTATGGCTACACCTTC. This sequence encodes CASSPLRYGFDYGYTF.

The rearrangement uses TRBV9 and TRBJ2-1; D possibly corresponds to TRBD2 (6 bases). The germline gives CDR1 SGDLS, CDR2 YYNGEE. The CDR3 is 16 amino acids. Trimming removed 1 base at V and 2 bases at J, with 13 bases between. This CDR3 is CASSVSGTETYNEQFF. In DNA, the CDR3 is TGTGCCAGCAGCGTATCCGGGACTGAAACCTACAATGAGCAGTTCTTC.

The V gene is TRBV28, the J gene TRBJ2-1; 12 bases agree with TRBD2. CDR3 length: 15 residues. V was pared by 7 bases and J by 4 bases, with 5 bases of the junction left unmatched. Germline V gives CDR1 MDHEN, CDR2 SYDVKM. In DNA form, the CDR3 reads TGTGCCAGCAACGCCGGGACTAGCGGGTACAATGAGCAGTTCTTC. It encodes CASNAGTSGYNEQFF. Full variable domain (rest looked up from reference TRBV28 and TRBJ2-1): DVKVTQSSRYLVKRTGEKVFLECVQDMDHENMFWYRQDPGLGLRLIYFSYDVKMKEKGDIPEGYSVSREKKERFSLILESASTNQTSMYLCASNAGTSGYNEQFFGPGTRLTVL.

The chain combines TRBV11-3 with TRBJ2-1; possible D gene TRBD2, 5 bases. With 0 bases removed from V and 10 bases from J, the gap between germline ends came to 13 bases. The CDR3 has 14 amino acids. Germline CDR1 reads SGHNT; CDR2 reads YENEEA. The CDR3 nucleotides read TGTGCCAGCAGCTTAGATCGCAAGCGCGGGGAGCAGTTCTTC. It is translated as CASSLDRKRGEQFF.

This chain connects TRBV11-2 to TRBJ1-6; 7 nucleotides match TRBD1. Germline CDR1 and CDR2: SGHAT and FQNNGV. The CDR3 covers 17 residues. Trimming removed 4 bases from V and 3 bases from J; junction bases left unmatched: 9. The CDR3 DNA is TGTGCCAGCAGCTCGCGGACAGGAGGGGTCTATAATTCACCCCTCCACTTT. Protein product: CASSSRTGGVYNSPLHF.

This chain links TRBV11-2 with TRBJ1-5; perhaps TRBD1 as D (6 bases). CDR1 is SGHAT and CDR2 is FQNNGV in the germline V gene. Between the trimmed V and J ends, which lost 5 bases and 4 bases, there was a span of 9 bases. This CDR3 comprises 13 residues. The CDR3: CASSLDRNQPQHF. Here the CDR3 DNA reads TGTGCCAGCAGCCTCGACAGGAATCAGCCCCAGCATTTT.

This chain's CDR3 is CASSFSGGVVETQYF. The CDR3, as DNA: TGTGCCAGCAGCTTTAGCGGGGGGGTTGTAGAGACCCAGTACTTC. The chain employs TRBV5-4 and TRBJ2-5; 11 positions agree with TRBD2. The germline CDR1 and CDR2 sequences are SGHNT and YYREEE (reference sequence). Losses at the gene ends were 2 bases for V and 4 bases for J; bases not matched to a gene: 4. This CDR3 has 15 residues. Full variable domain (outside the CDR3, taken from reference TRBV5-4 and TRBJ2-5): ETGVTQSPTHLIKTRGQQVTLRCSSQSGHNTVSWYQQALGQGPQFIFQYYREEENGRGNFPPRFSGLQFPNYSSELNVNALELDDSALYLCASSFSGGVVETQYFGPGTRLLVL.

The V and J genes are TRBV27 and TRBJ1-1; 12 nucleotides align to TRBD1. Germline V gene lookup returns CDR1 MNHEY and CDR2 SMNVEV (reference sequence). This CDR3 spans 17 amino acids. J gave up 3 bases and V 4 bases, and 9 bases lay outside the gene matches. The CDR3 protein is CASSSPGTGGFHTEAFF. The CDR3, as DNA: TGTGCCAGCAGTTCCCCCGGGACAGGGGGCTTTCACACTGAAGCTTTCTTT.

This clone was found once. The chain combines TRBV2 with TRBJ1-2; D not certain. This CDR3 contains 12 residues. Per germline, CDR1 SNHLY and CDR2 FYNNEI. Trimming removed 8 bases from V and 4 bases from J, with 11 bases in between. CDR3 nucleotide sequence: TGTGCCAGCTCGCGCGGTCTCTATGGCTACACCTTC. It yields the protein CASSRGLYGYTF.

This clone has a single count. The chain uses TRBV10-3 and TRBJ1-6; a possible D gene is TRBD1 (6 bases). The CDR3 runs to 13 residues. Germline V gene sequence: CDR1 ENHRY, CDR2 SYGVKD. V lost 8 bases and J lost 8, with 13 bases in between. Here the CDR3 reads CAIGQMTDSPLHF. For the CDR3, the DNA is TGTGCCATCGGACAGATGACGGATTCACCCCTCCACTTT.

J is TRBJ2-5 and V is TRBV18; D perhaps matches TRBD2 (6 bases). This CDR3 is built from 13 residues. V was trimmed by 3 bases and J by 2 bases, leaving 7 bases between them. Germline CDR1 reads KGHSH; CDR2 reads LQKENI. CDR3 sequence reads: CASSPGGQETQYF. The CDR3 bases are TGTGCCAGCTCACCGGGGGGACAAGAGACCCAGTACTTC.